The clone carrying this TCR beta chain showed up just once. All patients relapsed after autologous stem cell transplantation, and brentuximab vedotin exposure varied. This sample is drawn from a study of PD-1 blockade in classical Hodgkin lymphoma. Clones were sequenced by immunoSEQ multiplex PCR, and TCRdb holds only the in-frame ones, with some missing. The data hold under 95,000 clones, with about nine tenths observed a single time. The CDR3 is 14 amino acids. Trimming left V 2 bases short and J 7 bases short, with 12 bases between. Germline V gene data show CDR1 as SGHVS and CDR2 as FNYEAQ. The sequence was obtained from a human donor with classical Hodgkin lymphoma. The source material was peripheral blood mononuclear cells (PBMCs), sampled before the second cycle of nivolumab. The chain recombines TRBV7-6 with TRBJ1-5, with D tentatively TRBD1 (6 bases). CDR3 DNA sequence: TGTGCCAGCAGCTTAACGGGGGGCGGACAGCCCCAGCATTTT. Its protein product is CASSLTGGGQPQHF.